The present T cell receptor (beta chain) was sequenced within a study of T cell responses to AZD1222 COVID-19 vaccine. Broader study findings: Spike as a whole was targeted by vaccine-associated CD4 TCRs, dominant at 160-218 and 743-854. Females made up more of the donors, who were largely white British, and clonal diversity may have come out too low.

Germline-derived CDR1 and CDR2 are SGHTA and FQGNSA. The junction had 6 bases not matched to a gene; V was cut back by 4 bases and J by 0 bases. The CDR3 consists of 16 residues. Clones were read by immunoSEQ multiplex PCR, and TCRdb kept only the in-frame ones, dropping some. The sample lists about 160,000 clones, roughly 90% occurring once. Turning to this clone: Its specificity is not known.

The sample in question was peripheral blood, obtained on day 0 of AZD1222 vaccination. The origin of this receptor is an adult in good health. This rearrangement joins TRBV7-2 to TRBJ2-1; 7 nucleotides agree with TRBD2. The CDR3 sequence is CASSSGGSSSYNEQFF. The CDR3 nucleotides read TGTGCCAGCAGCTCCGGGGGGTCGAGCTCCTACAATGAGCAGTTCTTC.